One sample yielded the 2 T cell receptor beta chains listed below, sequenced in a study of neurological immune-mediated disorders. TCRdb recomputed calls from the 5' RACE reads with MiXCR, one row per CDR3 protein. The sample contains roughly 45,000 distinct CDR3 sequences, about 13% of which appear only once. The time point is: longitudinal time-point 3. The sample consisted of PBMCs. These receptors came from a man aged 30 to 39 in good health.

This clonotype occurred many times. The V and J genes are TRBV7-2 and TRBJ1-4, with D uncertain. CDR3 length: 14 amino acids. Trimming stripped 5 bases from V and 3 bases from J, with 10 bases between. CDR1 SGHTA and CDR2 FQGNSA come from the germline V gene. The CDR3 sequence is CASSTGSPNEKLFF. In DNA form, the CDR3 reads TGTGCCAGCAGCACGGGGAGCCCTAATGAAAAACTGTTTTTT.

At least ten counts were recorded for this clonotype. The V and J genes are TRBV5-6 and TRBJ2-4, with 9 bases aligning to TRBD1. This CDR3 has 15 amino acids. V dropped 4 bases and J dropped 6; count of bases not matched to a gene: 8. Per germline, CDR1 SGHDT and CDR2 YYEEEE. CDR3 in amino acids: CASSPGQGLVNIQYF. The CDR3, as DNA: TGTGCCAGCAGCCCGGGACAGGGACTGGTAAACATTCAGTACTTC.